The next 22 T cell receptor beta chains were all read from a single sample in a study of beta chain features in type 1 diabetes. Of the isolated RNA, all was reverse transcribed, and so the sequenced material was expressed TCRB transcripts. Generated by immunoSEQ multiplex PCR, the TCRdb table keeps only in-frame clones and is missing some. The sample has hundreds of thousands of clones, over 10% seen once. The sequencing sample was made of naive CD4+ T cells from blood. Receptor source: a man aged 18 to 30 in good health.

The chain couples TRBV15 to TRBJ1-1, with D possibly being TRBD1 (5 bases). Germline assignment: CDR1 LNHNV and CDR2 YYDKDF (reference sequence). The CDR3 contains 17 residues. V gave up 2 bases and J gave up 2 bases, with 18 bases separating them. The CDR3 DNA sequence: TGTGCCACCAGCAGATTTCCCCGAAGGAGGGGTAACACTGAAGCTTTCTTT. This sequence encodes CATSRFPRRRGNTEAFF.

This clone was detected a few times. CDR3 sequence (DNA): TGTGCCAGCCGGACAGGAAACACCGGGGAGCTGTTTTTT. As protein: CASRTGNTGELFF. J is TRBJ2-2 and V is TRBV28; 7 positions match TRBD1. V was pared by 8 bases and J by 2 bases, with 2 bases of the junction left unmatched. Germline assignment: CDR1 MDHEN and CDR2 SYDVKM. The CDR3 length is 13 residues.

The V and J genes are TRBV4-2 and TRBJ1-2, with 9 bases fitting TRBD1. Germline CDR1 and CDR2: LGHNA and YNFKEQ. The CDR3 length is 13 residues. With 3 bases clipped from V and 7 bases from J, the junction kept 3 bases outside the gene matches. The CDR3 region has the DNA TGTGCCAGCAGCCATAGACAGGGGGGTGGCTACACCTTC. Translated, it gives CASSHRQGGGYTF.

This clone was found a few times. This chain uses TRBV7-2 with TRBJ2-1; 14 nucleotides match TRBD2. J gave up 6 bases and V 5 bases, and 6 bases lay outside the gene matches. Germline V gene data show CDR1 as SGHTA and CDR2 as FQGNSA. CDR3 length equals 16 residues. The CDR3 loop reads CASSPTSGRALNEQFF. Written as DNA, the CDR3 is TGTGCCAGCAGCCCGACTAGCGGGAGGGCCCTCAATGAGCAGTTCTTC.

V gene TRBV2 combines with J gene TRBJ1-1; 9 bases align to TRBD1. The germline V gene encodes CDR1 SNHLY and CDR2 FYNNEI. The CDR3 is 11 residues long. V was pared by 6 bases and J by 10 bases, with 3 bases of the junction left unmatched. CDR3 protein: CASRQDRGAFF. CDR3 coding DNA: TGTGCCAGCAGACAGGACAGGGGAGCTTTCTTT.

The rearrangement links TRBV18 to TRBJ2-7, with TRBD2 identical over 13 bases. CDR1 is KGHSH and CDR2 is LQKENI in the germline V gene. This CDR3 is 15 amino acids long. V was pared by 6 bases and J by 5 bases, with 7 bases of the junction left unmatched. CDR3 nucleotide sequence: TGTGCCAGCTCTGCCGGACTAGCGGGAGTTGACGAGCAGTACTTC. This encodes CASSAGLAGVDEQYF.

In this sample, this clone turned up a few times. V gene TRBV25-1 combines with J gene TRBJ2-5; the match to TRBD2 covers 12 bases. There are 15 residues in the CDR3. CDR1 MGHDK and CDR2 SYGVNS come from the germline V gene. Trimming at V came to 5 bases and at J to 0 bases, leaving 1 base not matched to a gene. DNA of the CDR3: TGTGCCAGCAGTACTAGCGGGAGGTACCAAGAGACCCAGTACTTC. This gives the protein CASSTSGRYQETQYF.

The chain uses TRBV10-3 and TRBJ1-4; the D is unclear. Germline CDR1 is ENHRY and CDR2 is SYGVKD. Trimming removed 4 bases at V and 4 bases at J, with 7 bases between. The CDR3 runs to 13 residues. This chain's CDR3 is CAISAAVNEKLFF. The CDR3 coding sequence is TGTGCCATCAGTGCCGCAGTTAATGAAAAACTGTTTTTT.

This clone was found many times. The CDR3 spells CSVVTAYEQYF. CDR3 coding DNA: TGCAGCGTTGTCACAGCTTACGAGCAGTACTTC. The chain combines TRBV29-1 with TRBJ2-7; D remains unclear. Germline CDR1 SQVTM, CDR2 ANQGSEA. The CDR3 consists of 11 residues. Trimming left V 4 bases short and J 4 bases short, with 8 bases between.

Concerning this clone: At the DNA level, this CDR3 is encoded by other sequences in the same sample as well. The CDR3 is CSVDRGRTEAFF. As DNA, the CDR3 is TGCAGCGTTGACAGGGGACGTACTGAAGCTTTCTTT. The rearrangement joins TRBV29-1 to TRBJ1-1, with D tentatively TRBD1 (6 bases). V was shortened by 3 bases and J by 5 bases, with 10 bases between the two germline ends. Germline V lookup: CDR1 SQVTM, CDR2 ANQGSEA. The CDR3 runs to 12 residues.

V gene TRBV15 combines with J gene TRBJ2-5; possibly TRBD2 for D (6 bases). The germline V gene has CDR1 LNHNV and CDR2 YYDKDF (reference sequence). The CDR3 loop spans 15 amino acids. The V end was cut by 0 bases, the J end by 5 bases, with 13 bases between. The CDR3 DNA is TGTGCCACCAGCAGAGATCACACTAGCTGGGAGACCCAGTACTTC. It codes for CATSRDHTSWETQYF. The full variable domain, with the rest looked up from reference TRBV15 and TRBJ2-5, is DAMVIQNPRYQVTQFGKPVTLSCSQTLNHNVMYWYQQKSSQAPKLLFHYYDKDFNNEADTPDNFQSRRPNTSFCFLDIRSPGLGDTAMYLCATSRDHTSWETQYFGPGTRLLVL.

The chain employs TRBV6-6 and TRBJ2-1; 8 nucleotides agree with TRBD1. V shed 5 bases and J 0 bases; nucleotides not matched to a gene: 3. The CDR3 has 15 residues. The germline CDR1 and CDR2 sequences are MNHNY and SVGAGI (reference sequence). The CDR3 spells CASSNQGASYNEQFF. CDR3 sequence (DNA): TGTGCCAGCAGTAATCAGGGGGCCTCCTACAATGAGCAGTTCTTC.

The chain couples TRBV29-1 to TRBJ1-3, with TRBD1 identical over 7 bases. V shed 7 bases, J shed 0 bases, and the junction held 6 bases outside the gene matches. This CDR3 is built from 14 residues. Germline CDR1 reads SQVTM; CDR2 reads ANQGSEA. The CDR3 DNA is TGCAGCGGTAGACGACAGGGCTCTGGAAACACCATATATTTT. Protein sequence: CSGRRQGSGNTIYF.

The gene calls are TRBV7-3 and TRBJ2-2; possibly TRBD2 for D (6 bases). This CDR3 is 15 amino acids long. With 2 bases removed from V and 3 bases from J, the gap between germline ends came to 10 bases. Germline CDR1 and CDR2: SGHTA and FQGTGA. The CDR3 reads CASSLGGSDTGELFF. The CDR3 DNA is TGTGCCAGCAGCTTAGGGGGGAGCGACACCGGGGAGCTGTTTTTT.

The table lists this clone with a few counts. The chain has TRBV21-1 and TRBJ2-1; the table calls TRBD2, which could not be checked here. TRBV21-1 is an annotated pseudogene. This CDR3 region has 15 residues. CDR3 nucleotide sequence: TGTGCCAGCAGCTCCCCGGGAGCGTGCTACAATGAGCAGTTCTTC. This sequence encodes CASSSPGACYNEQFF.

The V and J genes are TRBV9 and TRBJ2-2; a possible D gene is TRBD2 (5 bases). Trimming cost V 2 bases and J 5 bases, with 7 bases left between them. This CDR3 is built from 13 residues. Germline CDR1 reads SGDLS; CDR2 reads YYNGEE. This CDR3 is CASSVRVTGELFF. The DNA of the CDR3 is TGTGCCAGCAGCGTGAGGGTTACCGGGGAGCTGTTTTTT.

In its sample, this clone was seen many times. V usage is TRBV19 and J usage is TRBJ2-6; D uncertain. The CDR3 runs 14 residues. V dropped 5 bases and J dropped 4 bases, with 9 bases sitting between them. Germline values: CDR1 LNHDA, CDR2 SQIVND (reference sequence). CDR3 region: CASSPGVGANVLTF. Written as DNA, the CDR3 is TGTGCCAGTAGTCCCGGTGTCGGGGCCAACGTCCTGACTTTC.

The chain links TRBV10-3 to TRBJ2-7; 10 bases are shared with TRBD1. V dropped 6 bases and J dropped 1; count of bases not matched to a gene: 9. This CDR3 has 16 residues. Germline CDR1 is ENHRY and CDR2 is SYGVKD. CDR3 DNA sequence: TGTGCCATCAGAGGGACAGGGGCCCGCCTTTCCTACGAGCAGTACTTC. Translation: CAIRGTGARLSYEQYF.

This clone has only a few counts. The J gene is TRBJ2-7, the V gene TRBV9, with D maybe TRBD1 (6 bases). Looked up from germline, CDR1 is SGDLS and CDR2 is YYNGEE. The CDR3 runs 14 residues. Trimming removed 0 bases from V and 5 bases from J, with 12 bases in between. The CDR3 nucleotides are TGTGCCAGCAGCGTAGCTCCAGGGGACCACGAGCAGTACTTC. Its translation is CASSVAPGDHEQYF. The complete variable domain, with remaining parts taken from reference TRBV9 and TRBJ2-7, reads DSGVTQTPKHLITATGQRVTLRCSPRSGDLSVYWYQQSLDQGLQFLIQYYNGEERAKGNILERFSAQQFPDLHSELNLSSLELGDSALYFCASSVAPGDHEQYFGPGTRLTVT.

In its sample, this clone was seen a few times. The chain uses TRBV2 and TRBJ1-1; D call uncertain. The CDR3 is 12 amino acids. The ends were cut back, 2 bases at V and 1 base at J, with 2 bases in the middle. The germline gives CDR1 SNHLY, CDR2 FYNNEI. This CDR3 is CASSEQNTEAFF. In DNA, the CDR3 is TGTGCCAGCAGTGAACAGAACACTGAAGCTTTCTTT.

This clone was detected a few times. V is TRBV28 and J is TRBJ1-4, with no clear D. The CDR3 totals 11 residues. Trimming stripped 5 bases from V and 5 bases from J, with 3 bases between. The germline V gene encodes CDR1 MDHEN and CDR2 SYDVKM. CDR3 bases: TGTGCCAGCAGTCAAAATGAAAAACTGTTTTTT. Translation gives CASSQNEKLFF.

This chain uses TRBV20-1 with TRBJ2-7; 9 nucleotides match TRBD2. CDR1 and CDR2 (germline): DFQATT, SNEGSKA (reference sequence). The V segment lost 7 bases and the J segment 2 bases; nucleotides outside the gene matches: 0. This CDR3 comprises 11 residues. DNA for the CDR3: TGCAGTGGGACTAGCGCCTACGAGCAGTACTTC. This sequence encodes CSGTSAYEQYF.